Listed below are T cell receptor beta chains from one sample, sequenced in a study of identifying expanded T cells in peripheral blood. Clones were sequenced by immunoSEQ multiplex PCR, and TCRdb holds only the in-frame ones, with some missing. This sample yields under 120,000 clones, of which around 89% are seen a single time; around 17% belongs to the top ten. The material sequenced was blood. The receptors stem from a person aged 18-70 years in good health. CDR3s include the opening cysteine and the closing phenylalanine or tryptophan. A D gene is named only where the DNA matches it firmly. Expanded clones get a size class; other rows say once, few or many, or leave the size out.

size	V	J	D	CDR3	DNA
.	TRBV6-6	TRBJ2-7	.	CASSRDGGNSYEQYF	TGTGCCAGCAGTCGGGACGGAGGTAACTCCTACGAGCAGTACTTC
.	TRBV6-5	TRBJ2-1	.	CASSGALKGYNEQFF	TGTGCCAGCAGCGGCGCCTTGAAGGGCTACAATGAGCAGTTCTTC
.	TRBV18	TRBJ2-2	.	CASSPNRRVTGELFF	TGTGCCAGCTCACCCAACCGCAGGGTGACCGGGGAGCTGTTTTTT
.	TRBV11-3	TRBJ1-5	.	CASSLTCGRGGNQPQHF	TGTGCCAGCAGCTTAACCTGCGGGAGAGGGGGTAATCAGCCCCAGCATTTT
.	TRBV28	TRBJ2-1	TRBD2	CASSLGAGTRNEQFF	TGTGCCAGCAGTTTGGGAGCGGGGACCCGCAATGAGCAGTTCTTC
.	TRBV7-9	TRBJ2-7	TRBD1	CASSPQGAYEQYF	TGTGCCAGCAGCCCTCAGGGGGCCTACGAGCAGTACTTC
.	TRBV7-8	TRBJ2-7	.	CASSRGSRPTYEQYF	TGTGCCAGCAGCAGAGGGTCGCGTCCGACGTACGAGCAGTACTTC
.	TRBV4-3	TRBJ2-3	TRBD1	CASSQEGQGSDTQYF	TGCGCCAGCAGCCAAGAGGGACAGGGATCAGATACGCAGTATTTT
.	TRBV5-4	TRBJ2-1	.	CASSEGGPLSSYNEQFF	TGTGCCAGCTCAGAGGGGGGGCCTCTATCCTCCTACAATGAGCAGTTCTTC
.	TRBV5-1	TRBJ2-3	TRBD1	CASSLPLAGQGTDTQYF	TGCGCCAGCAGCTTGCCATTAGCGGGACAGGGGACAGATACGCAGTATTTT
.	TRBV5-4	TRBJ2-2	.	CASSLASRPAGELFF	TGTGCCAGCAGCTTGGCCTCCCGCCCAGCCGGGGAGCTGTTTTTT
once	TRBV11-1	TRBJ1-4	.	CASSPRDNDEKLFF	TGTGCCAGCAGCCCCCGGGACAACGACGAAAAACTGTTTTTT
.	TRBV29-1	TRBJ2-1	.	CSVTKSSYNEQFF	TGCAGCGTTACGAAAAGTTCCTACAATGAGCAGTTCTTC